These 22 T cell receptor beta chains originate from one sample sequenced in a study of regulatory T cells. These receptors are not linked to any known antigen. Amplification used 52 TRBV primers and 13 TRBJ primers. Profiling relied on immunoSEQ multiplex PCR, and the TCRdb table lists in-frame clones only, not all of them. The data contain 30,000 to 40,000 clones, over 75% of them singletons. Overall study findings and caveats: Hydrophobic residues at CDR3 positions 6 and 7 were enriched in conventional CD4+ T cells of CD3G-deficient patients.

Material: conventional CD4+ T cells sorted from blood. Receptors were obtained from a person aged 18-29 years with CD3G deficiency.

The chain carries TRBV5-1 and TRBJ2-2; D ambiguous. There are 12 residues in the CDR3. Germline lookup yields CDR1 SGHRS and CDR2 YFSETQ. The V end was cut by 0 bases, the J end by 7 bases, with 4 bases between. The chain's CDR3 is CASSLEGGELFF. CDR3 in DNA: TGCGCCAGCAGCTTGGAAGGCGGGGAGCTGTTTTTT.

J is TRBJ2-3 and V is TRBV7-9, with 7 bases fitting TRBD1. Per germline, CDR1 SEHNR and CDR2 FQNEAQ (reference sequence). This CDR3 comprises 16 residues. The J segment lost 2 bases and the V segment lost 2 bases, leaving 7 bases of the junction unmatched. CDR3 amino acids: CASSLWGTGDTDTQYF. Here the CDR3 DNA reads TGTGCCAGCAGCTTATGGGGAACAGGGGACACAGATACGCAGTATTTT.

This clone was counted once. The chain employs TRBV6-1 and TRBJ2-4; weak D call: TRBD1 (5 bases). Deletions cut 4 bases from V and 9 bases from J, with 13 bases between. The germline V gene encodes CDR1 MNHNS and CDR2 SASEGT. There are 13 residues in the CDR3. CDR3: CASSGEDMGIQYF. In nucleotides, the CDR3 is TGTGCCAGCAGTGGAGAGGACATGGGCATTCAGTACTTC.

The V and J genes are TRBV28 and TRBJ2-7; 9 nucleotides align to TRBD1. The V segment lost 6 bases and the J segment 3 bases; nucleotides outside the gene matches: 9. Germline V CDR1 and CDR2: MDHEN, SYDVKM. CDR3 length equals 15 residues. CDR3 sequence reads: CASSGTGTGLYEQYF. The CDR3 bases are TGTGCCAGCAGCGGCACCGGGACAGGGCTCTACGAGCAGTACTTC.

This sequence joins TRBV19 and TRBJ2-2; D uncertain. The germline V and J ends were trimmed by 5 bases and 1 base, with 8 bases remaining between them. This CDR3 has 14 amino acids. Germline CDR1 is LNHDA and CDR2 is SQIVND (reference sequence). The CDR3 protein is CASSGRMNTGELFF. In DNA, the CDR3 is TGTGCCAGTAGTGGCAGGATGAACACCGGGGAGCTGTTTTTT.

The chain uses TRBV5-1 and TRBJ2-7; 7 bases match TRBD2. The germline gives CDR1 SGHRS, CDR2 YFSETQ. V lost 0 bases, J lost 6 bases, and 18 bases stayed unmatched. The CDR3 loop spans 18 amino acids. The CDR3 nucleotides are TGCGCCAGCAGCTTGGCCGAAGCGGGGCGCGTCAACCCCACCGAGCAGTACTTC. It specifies CASSLAEAGRVNPTEQYF.

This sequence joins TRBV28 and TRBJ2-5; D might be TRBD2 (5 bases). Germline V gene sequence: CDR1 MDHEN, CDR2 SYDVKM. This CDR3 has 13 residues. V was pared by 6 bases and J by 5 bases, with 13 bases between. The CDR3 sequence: CASRRGFSETQYF. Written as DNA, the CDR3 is TGTGCCAGCAGACGCGGGTTTTCGGAGACCCAGTACTTC.

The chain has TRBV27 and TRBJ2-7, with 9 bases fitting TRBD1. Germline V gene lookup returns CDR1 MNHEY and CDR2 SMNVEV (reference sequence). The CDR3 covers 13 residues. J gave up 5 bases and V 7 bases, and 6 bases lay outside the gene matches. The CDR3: CASIGTGLHEQYF. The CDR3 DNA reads TGTGCCAGCATTGGGACAGGGCTGCACGAGCAGTACTTC.

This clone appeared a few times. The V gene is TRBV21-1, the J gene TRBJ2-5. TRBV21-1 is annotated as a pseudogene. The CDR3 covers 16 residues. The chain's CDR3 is CASSKALLTVQETQYF. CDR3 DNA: TGTGCCAGCAGCAAAGCGCTTTTGACGGTCCAAGAGACCCAGTACTTC.

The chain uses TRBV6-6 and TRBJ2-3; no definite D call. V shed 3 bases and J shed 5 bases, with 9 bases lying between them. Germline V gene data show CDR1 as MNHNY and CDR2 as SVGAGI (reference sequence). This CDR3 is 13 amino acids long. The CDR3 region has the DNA TGTGCCAGCAGTTATGCTGAGGTAGATACGCAGTATTTT. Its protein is CASSYAEVDTQYF.

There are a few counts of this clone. CDR3 loop: CASRGQGFGANVLTF. The CDR3 DNA is TGTGCCAGCAGAGGACAGGGTTTTGGGGCCAACGTCCTGACTTTC. The V call is TRBV6-1, the J call TRBJ2-6, with 8 nucleotides matching TRBD1. V was clipped by 6 bases and J by 3 bases; unmatched bases: 4. The germline V gene has CDR1 MNHNS and CDR2 SASEGT. This CDR3 has 15 amino acids.

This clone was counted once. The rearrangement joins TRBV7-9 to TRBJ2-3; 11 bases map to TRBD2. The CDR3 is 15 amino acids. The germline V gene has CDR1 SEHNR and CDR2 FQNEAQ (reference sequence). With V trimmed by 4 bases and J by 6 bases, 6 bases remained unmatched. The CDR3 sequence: CASSSSGGPADTQYF. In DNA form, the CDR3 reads TGTGCCAGCAGCTCTAGCGGGGGGCCGGCGGATACGCAGTATTTT.

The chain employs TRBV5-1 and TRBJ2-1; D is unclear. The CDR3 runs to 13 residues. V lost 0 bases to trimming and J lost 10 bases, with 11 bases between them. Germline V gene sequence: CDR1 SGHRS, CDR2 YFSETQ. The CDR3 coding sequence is TGCGCCAGCAGCTTGGATGTGGTCTCGGAGCAGTTCTTC. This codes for CASSLDVVSEQFF.

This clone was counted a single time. For the CDR3, the DNA is TGTGCCAGTAGTAGGACAGTCAAAGAGACCCAGTACTTC. Protein product: CASSRTVKETQYF. The chain carries TRBV19 and TRBJ2-5; D possibly corresponds to TRBD1 (6 bases). The germline V and J ends were trimmed by 4 bases and 3 bases, with 9 bases remaining between them. The CDR3 totals 13 residues. Germline V gene sequence: CDR1 LNHDA, CDR2 SQIVND (reference sequence).

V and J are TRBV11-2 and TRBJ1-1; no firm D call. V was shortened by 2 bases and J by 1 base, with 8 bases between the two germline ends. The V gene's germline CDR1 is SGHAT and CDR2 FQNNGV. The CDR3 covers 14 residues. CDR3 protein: CASSLRARNTEAFF. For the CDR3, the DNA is TGTGCCAGCAGCTTAAGGGCTAGGAACACTGAAGCTTTCTTT.

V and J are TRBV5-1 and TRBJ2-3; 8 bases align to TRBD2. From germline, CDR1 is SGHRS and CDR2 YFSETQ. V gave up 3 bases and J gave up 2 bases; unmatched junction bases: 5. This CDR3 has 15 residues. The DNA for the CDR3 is TGCGCCAGCAGCTCGACTAGCGTCCCCACAGATACGCAGTATTTT. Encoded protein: CASSSTSVPTDTQYF.

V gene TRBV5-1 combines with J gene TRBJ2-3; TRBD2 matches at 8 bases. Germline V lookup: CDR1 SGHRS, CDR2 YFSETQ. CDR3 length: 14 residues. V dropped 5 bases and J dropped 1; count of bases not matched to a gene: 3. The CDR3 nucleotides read TGCGCCAGCAGAGTGACTAGCGGCACAGATACGCAGTATTTT. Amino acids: CASRVTSGTDTQYF.

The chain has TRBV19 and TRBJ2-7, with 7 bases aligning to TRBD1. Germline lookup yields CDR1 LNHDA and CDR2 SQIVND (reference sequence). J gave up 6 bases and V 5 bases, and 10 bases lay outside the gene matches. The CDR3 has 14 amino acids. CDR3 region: CASSSTSTGTEQYF. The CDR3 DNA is TGTGCCAGTAGTTCCACCTCGACAGGGACCGAGCAGTACTTC.

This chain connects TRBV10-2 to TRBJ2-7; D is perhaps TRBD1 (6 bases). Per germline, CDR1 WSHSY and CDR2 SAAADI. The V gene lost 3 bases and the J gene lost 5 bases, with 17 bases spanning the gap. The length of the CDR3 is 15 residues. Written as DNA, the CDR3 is TGCGCCAGCAGTGATGGGCAGGGGTTTAGGAACGAGCAGTACTTC. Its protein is CASSDGQGFRNEQYF.

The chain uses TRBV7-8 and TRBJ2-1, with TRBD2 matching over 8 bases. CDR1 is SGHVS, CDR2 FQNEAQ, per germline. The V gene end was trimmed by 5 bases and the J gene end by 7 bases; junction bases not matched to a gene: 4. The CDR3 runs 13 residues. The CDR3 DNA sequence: TGTGCCAGCAGCCTGACTAGCGCAAATGAGCAGTTCTTC. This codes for CASSLTSANEQFF.

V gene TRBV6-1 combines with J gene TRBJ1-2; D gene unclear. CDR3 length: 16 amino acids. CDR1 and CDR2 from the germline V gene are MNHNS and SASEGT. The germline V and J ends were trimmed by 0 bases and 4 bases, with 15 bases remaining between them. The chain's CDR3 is CASSEADGENPYGYTF. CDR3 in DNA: TGTGCCAGCAGTGAAGCGGATGGGGAGAACCCCTATGGCTACACCTTC.

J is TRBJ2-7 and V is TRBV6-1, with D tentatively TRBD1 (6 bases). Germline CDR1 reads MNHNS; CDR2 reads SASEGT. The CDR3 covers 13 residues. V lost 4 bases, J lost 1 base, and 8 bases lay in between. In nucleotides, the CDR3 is TGTGCCAGCAGTGGACAGGCTTCCTACGAGCAGTACTTC. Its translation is CASSGQASYEQYF.